This T cell receptor beta chain was captured by sequencing in a study of blood T cells in healthy people across ages. General study results and limits: The lack of PBMC sorting stopped any conclusive naive versus antigen-experienced comparison. Observed TCR beta diversity per million T cells went down as age went up. This fall followed a roughly linear course with age.

Note on this clonotype: No antigen is known for it. The junction differs from germline at one of its ends, possibly a read error.

Alongside a J-beta primer mix, a sample-barcoded 5' primer served in a second PCR lasting about 7 to 12 cycles. Paired-end reads containing CDR3 totaled no fewer than 2.5 million for each sample. TCRdb itself ran the 5' RACE reads through MiXCR, one entry per CDR3 protein. The sample comprises 700,000 to 800,000 distinct CDR3 sequences, roughly 41% of which are singletons, and 20% rests with the top ten. The germline CDR1 and CDR2 sequences are SGHTA and FQGNSA. The CDR3 covers 15 residues. In each sample, at least 6.5 million PBMCs were isolated. The sequenced material came from blood. V and J are TRBV7-2 and TRBJ2-1, with D possibly being TRBD1 (6 bases). This receptor was obtained from a woman in her sixties in good health. The DNA for the CDR3 is TGTGTCAGCAGCCTAGCTGCAGGGGCCTACAATGAGCAGTTCTTC. Amino acid sequence: CVSSLAAGAYNEQFF.